These T cell receptor beta chains were read from a single sample in a study of cytomegalovirus exposure and HLA in healthy donors. Data came from immunoSEQ multiplex PCR; TCRdb stores just in-frame clones and leaves some out. The data contain fewer than 150,000 clones, around 81% of them seen just once; the ten biggest clones take up approximately 2.8%. The material sequenced was PBMCs. Receptors were obtained from a male donor in good health and CMV-seronegative. Each CDR3 is given with its conserved first and last residue. Fields, in order: D gene, V gene, J gene, clone size, CDR3 DNA, CDR3 protein. The D gene is left open where the match is weak. Size is omitted from some rows. Given values are once, few, many or a class for expanded clones.

TRBD1,TRBV30,TRBJ1-6,NA,TGTGCCTGGAGCCCCACAGGGGCTGGTTCACCCCTCCACTTT,CAWSPTGAGSPLHF
NA,TRBV27,TRBJ1-5,NA,TGTGCCAGCAGTTCCGGGATCTACAATCAGCCCCAGCATTTT,CASSSGIYNQPQHF
TRBD2,TRBV6-5,TRBJ2-3,NA,TGTGCCAGCAATAGCGGGGGGGCCGCAGATACGCAGTATTTT,CASNSGGAADTQYF
NA,TRBV5-1,TRBJ1-1,NA,TGCGCCAGCGGGGGGGGGCAGGATACCTTGAACACTGAAGCTTTCTTT,CASGGGQDTLNTEAFF
TRBD1,TRBV6-1,TRBJ2-7,NA,TGTGCCAGCAGTGAGATTTCTGGACAGGGCTACGAGCAGTACTTC,CASSEISGQGYEQYF
NA,TRBV10-3,TRBJ1-1,NA,TGTGCCATCAGTGGATTGGACAAGAACACTGAAGCTTTCTTT,CAISGLDKNTEAFF
NA,TRBV7-2,TRBJ2-5,NA,TGTGCCAGCAGCCGCCCCGGGGTTGAGACCCAGTACTTC,CASSRPGVETQYF
NA,TRBV2,TRBJ1-1,NA,TGTGCCAGCAGCACGGGACTTATGACTGAAGCTTTCTTT,CASSTGLMTEAFF
TRBD1,TRBV9,TRBJ1-4,NA,TGTGCCAGCAGCGTTTTCGACAGGGGTAATGAAAAACTGTTTTTT,CASSVFDRGNEKLFF
TRBD1,TRBV5-1,TRBJ2-3,NA,TGCGCCAGCAGCTCCGGACAGGGTATTAAGGGGCAGTATTTT,CASSSGQGIKGQYF
NA,TRBV10-3,TRBJ1-5,NA,TGTGCCATCAGTGGAGGGGCAGGGGTACAGCCCCAGCATTTT,CAISGGAGVQPQHF
NA,TRBV30,TRBJ2-7,NA,TGTGCCTGGAGTACCATGGGCAACTCCTACGAGCAGTACTTC,CAWSTMGNSYEQYF
TRBD1,TRBV7-9,TRBJ1-2,few,TGTGCCAGCAGCTTAGGAACAGGGGGCGGGTATGGCTACACCTTC,CASSLGTGGGYGYTF
NA,TRBV6-6,TRBJ1-1,once,TGTGCCAGCAGTCGACAGGAGACCACTGAAGCTTTCTTT,CASSRQETTEAFF
NA,TRBV6-5,TRBJ1-1,NA,TGTGCCAGCAGTGACACACGAACGACTGAAGCTTTCTTT,CASSDTRTTEAFF
TRBD2,TRBV27,TRBJ2-2,NA,TGTGCCAGCACTTCTAGCGGGTTTTACACCGGGGAGCTGTTTTTT,CASTSSGFYTGELFF
TRBD1,TRBV2,TRBJ1-2,NA,TGTGCCAGCAGTGACTTGACAGGGTACGGCTACACCTTC,CASSDLTGYGYTF
NA,TRBV29-1,TRBJ1-2,NA,TGCAGCGTTGAAGATCCCGCAGGTTGGGACTATGGCTACACCTTC,CSVEDPAGWDYGYTF
NA,TRBV5-1,TRBJ2-7,few,TGCGCCAGCGGCGATATTGGGCCCTACGAGCAGTACTTC,CASGDIGPYEQYF
TRBD2,TRBV7-8,TRBJ2-5,NA,TGTGCCAGCAGCGGGCTAGCGGGACAAGAGACCCAGTACTTC,CASSGLAGQETQYF
TRBD2,TRBV9,TRBJ2-5,NA,TGTGCCAGCAGCCCCCTAAGCTCGTCGGGGGGTTTTGAGACCCAGTACTTC,CASSPLSSSGGFETQYF
NA,TRBV18,TRBJ1-4,once,TGTGCCAGCTCACCAGGGCCCTGGGCAACTAATGAAAAACTGTTTTTT,CASSPGPWATNEKLFF
TRBD2,TRBV7-2,TRBJ2-3,NA,TGTGCCAGCAGCCCCCCATGGGGAGCGGGGGGGGGTAGCACAGATACGCAGTATTTT,CASSPPWGAGGGSTDTQYF
TRBD2,TRBV9,TRBJ2-3,NA,TGTGCCAGCAGCGACGGCGGGGGGACTAGCACAGATACGCAGTATTTT,CASSDGGGTSTDTQYF
TRBD1,TRBV19,TRBJ2-7,NA,TGTGCCAGTAGCTCGGGACAGGGGGGCTACGAGCAGTACTTC,CASSSGQGGYEQYF
NA,TRBV19,TRBJ2-1,few,TGTGCCAGTAGTCGAGAGGGTATCTACAATGAGCAGTTCTTC,CASSREGIYNEQFF
TRBD2,TRBV15,TRBJ2-3,few,TGTGCCACCAGCAGGCCCTCAGCGGCGGGGGACAGCACAGATACGCAGTATTTT,CATSRPSAAGDSTDTQYF
NA,TRBV14,TRBJ1-3,NA,TGTGCCAGCAGTGAACTCGGGGGAGGAAACACCATATATTTT,CASSELGGGNTIYF
TRBD1,TRBV30,TRBJ1-2,NA,TGTGCCTGGACTCCAGGGGACAGGGGCTATGGCTACACCTTC,CAWTPGDRGYGYTF
TRBD1,TRBV6-5,TRBJ1-4,NA,TGTGCCAGCAGCCTAGACAGGGGAGATGAAAAACTGTTTTTT,CASSLDRGDEKLFF
NA,TRBV9,TRBJ2-7,NA,TGTGCCAGCAGCGGAAGGGGGGGGGTGGACGAGCAGTACTTC,CASSGRGGVDEQYF
TRBD1,TRBV11-1,TRBJ1-1,NA,TGTGCCAGCAGTCCCCAAAAGAGGGGGCGCGTGAACACTGAAGCTTTCTTT,CASSPQKRGRVNTEAFF
TRBD1,TRBV7-8,TRBJ1-4,few,TGTGCCAGCAGCAGTCGGACAGGCATAAATGAAAAACTGTTTTTT,CASSSRTGINEKLFF
NA,TRBV30,TRBJ1-2,NA,TGTGCCTGGAGTGTTAAGTCCCGGTACTATGGCTACACCTTC,CAWSVKSRYYGYTF
TRBD2,TRBV25-1,TRBJ2-1,NA,TGTGCCAGCAGGGTTCTAGCGGATGAGCAGTTCTTC,CASRVLADEQFF
NA,TRBV15,TRBJ1-2,NA,TGTGCCACCAGCAGAGATCCGAGACAGAATGGCTACACCTTC,CATSRDPRQNGYTF
TRBD2,TRBV5-1,TRBJ2-3,NA,TGCGCCAGCAGCCACCCGGGGGGGGCAGAAGATACGCAGTATTTT,CASSHPGGAEDTQYF
NA,TRBV10-3,TRBJ1-1,NA,TGTGCCATCTCCTCGTCACAGGGGAACACTGAAGCTTTCTTT,CAISSSQGNTEAFF
NA,TRBV6-1,TRBJ1-1,few,TGTGCCAGCAGTGAATCCTCGGGGGTGAACACTGAAGCTTTCTTT,CASSESSGVNTEAFF
NA,TRBV6-6,TRBJ1-1,once,TGTGCCAGCAGTCAAGACAGGTTTGAAGCTTTCTTT,CASSQDRFEAFF
NA,TRBV5-6,TRBJ1-2,NA,TGTACCAGCAGCTTGGCCGCAGGGTTACAGAATGGCTACACCTTC,CTSSLAAGLQNGYTF
TRBD2,TRBV30,TRBJ2-3,few,TGTGCCTGGAAGGGACTAGCGGCGACAGATACGCAGTATTTT,CAWKGLAATDTQYF
TRBD2,TRBV19,TRBJ2-1,NA,TGTGCCAGTAAAGAGGGACTAGCTAACAATGAGCAGTTCTTC,CASKEGLANNEQFF
TRBD2,TRBV5-1,TRBJ2-2,NA,TGCGCCAGCAGCCCCGTTAGCGGGGATACCGGGGAGCTGTTTTTT,CASSPVSGDTGELFF
TRBD1,TRBV12-5,TRBJ1-5,NA,TGTGCTAGTGGTTTGGTCTCCCTGGGGACAGCTAGCAATCAGCCCCAGCATTTT,CASGLVSLGTASNQPQHF
NA,TRBV27,TRBJ2-7,few,TGTGCCAGCAGTTCTCCAGCGGACTACGAGCAGTACTTC,CASSSPADYEQYF